This TCR beta chain originates from a study of blood T cell repertoires in COVID-19. Across the whole study: Samples of COVID-19 (acute and convalescent) were obtained from the United States, Italy and Spain. PBMCs, B-cell-depleted T cells, or T cells were the source of the cDNA or gDNA that made up the material.

Trimming stripped 6 bases from V and 1 base from J, with 12 bases between. Germline V gene lookup returns CDR1 SEHNR and CDR2 FQNEAQ (reference sequence). The CDR3 runs 15 residues. Per the original data handling: Amplification with reference gene primers provided the estimates of nucleated cell counts. Only in-frame clones appear in the TCRdb table, and some are missing; sequencing was by immunoSEQ multiplex PCR. The D gene and trimming were derived from the DNA, and the V and J assignments and clone size from that table. The sample includes about 80,000 clones, under 90% of them seen just once. V and J are TRBV7-9 and TRBJ2-2; no reliable D call. The sequencing sample was made of peripheral blood. The sequence derives from a human donor in a cohort sampled during active COVID-19. This CDR3 reads CASRVNSWNTGELFF. Here the CDR3 DNA reads TGTGCCAGCAGAGTAAACAGCTGGAACACCGGGGAGCTGTTTTTT.